These 12 T cell receptor beta chains originate from one sample sequenced in a study of blood T cell repertoires in COVID-19. Using immunoSEQ multiplex PCR, the repertoire was profiled, and TCRdb retains in-frame clones only, with some absent. The sample records hundreds of thousands of clones, approximately 81% being singletons. Sequencing used peripheral blood. The receptors were gathered from a man aged 40-49 years with acute or convalescent COVID-19.

The V and J genes are TRBV5-4 and TRBJ1-5, with TRBD1 matching 7 bases. The length of the CDR3 is 14 residues. The germline CDR1 and CDR2 sequences are SGHNT and YYREEE (reference sequence). V trimming: 2 bases; J trimming: 7 bases; junction bases outside the gene matches: 6. The DNA of the CDR3 is TGTGCCAGCAGCTTAGATCCAGGGGGGCAGCCCCAGCATTTT. Translated, it gives CASSLDPGGQPQHF. Filled out from reference TRBV5-4 and TRBJ1-5, the complete variable domain reads ETGVTQSPTHLIKTRGQQVTLRCSSQSGHNTVSWYQQALGQGPQFIFQYYREEENGRGNFPPRFSGLQFPNYSSELNVNALELDDSALYLCASSLDPGGQPQHFGDGTRLSIL.

V is TRBV12-3 or TRBV12-4 and J is TRBJ2-3; possibly TRBD1 for D (5 bases). V lost 3 bases and J 3 bases, leaving 7 bases between the germline ends. This CDR3 spans 13 amino acids. CDR3 sequence (DNA): TGTGCCAGCAGTTTCTCAGGGACAGATACGCAGTATTTT. Encoded protein: CASSFSGTDTQYF.

This clone was observed a single time. The chain recombines TRBV29-1 with TRBJ1-1; TRBD1 might be the D (5 bases). The V gene lost 6 bases and the J gene lost 3 bases, with 11 bases spanning the gap. CDR1 and CDR2 from the germline V gene are SQVTM and ANQGSEA. The CDR3 contains 12 residues. CDR3 in DNA: TGCAGCGTCCAAGACAGCTACACTGAAGCTTTCTTT. Protein sequence: CSVQDSYTEAFF.

The rearrangement links TRBV6-1 to TRBJ1-2; possibly TRBD1 for D (6 bases). This CDR3 has 16 residues. Germline values: CDR1 MNHNS, CDR2 SASEGT. Trimming cost V 4 bases and J 0 bases, with 15 bases left between them. CDR3 loop: CASSARGGHANYGYTF. The DNA for the CDR3 is TGTGCCAGCAGTGCTCGGGGGGGACATGCTAACTATGGCTACACCTTC.

The chain is built from TRBV6-5 and TRBJ2-5; tentative D call: TRBD1 (6 bases). V dropped 5 bases and J dropped 5 bases, with 12 bases sitting between them. The germline CDR1 and CDR2 sequences are MNHEY and SVGAGI. The CDR3 length is 13 residues. CDR3 amino acids: CASSPGVWETQYF. In nucleotides, the CDR3 is TGTGCCAGCAGTCCAGGGGTATGGGAGACCCAGTACTTC.

The chain links TRBV2 to TRBJ1-6, with D unresolved. The CDR3 consists of 14 residues. V was clipped by 6 bases and J by 3 bases, with 9 bases between them. CDR1 is SNHLY and CDR2 is FYNNEI in the germline V gene. The CDR3 DNA reads as TGTGCCAGCAGGGGGAGCAGCTATAATTCACCCCTCCACTTT. Translated: CASRGSSYNSPLHF. Complete variable domain (other parts from reference TRBV2 and TRBJ1-6): EPEVTQTPSHQVTQMGQEVILRCVPISNHLYFYWYRQILGQKVEFLVSFYNNEISEKSEIFDDQFSVERPDGSNFTLKIRSTKLEDSAMYFCASRGSSYNSPLHFGNGTRLTVT.

This chain uses TRBV7-9 with TRBJ2-1; D possibly corresponds to TRBD2 (7 bases). Germline V gives CDR1 SEHNR, CDR2 FQNEAQ (reference sequence). The CDR3 totals 17 residues. V was cut by 5 bases and J by 0 bases, with 17 bases left in between. CDR3 nucleotide sequence: TGTGCCAGCAGCCATCTGGGGGGGCTGAGCTCCTACAATGAGCAGTTCTTC. Translating gives CASSHLGGLSSYNEQFF.

The genes are TRBV6-5 and TRBJ1-2; 7 nucleotides match TRBD1. The junction had 9 bases not matched to a gene; V was cut back by 0 bases and J by 8 bases. CDR1 MNHEY and CDR2 SVGAGI come from the germline V gene. The CDR3 contains 15 residues. CDR3 region: CASSYSNWDSQGYTF. CDR3 DNA: TGTGCCAGCAGTTACTCGAACTGGGACAGCCAAGGCTACACCTTC.

The chain joins TRBV7-2 to TRBJ1-1, with D perhaps TRBD1 (5 bases). Germline V gene lookup returns CDR1 SGHTA and CDR2 FQGNSA. CDR3 length: 12 amino acids. With 3 bases removed from V and 6 bases from J, the gap between germline ends came to 8 bases. Written as DNA, the CDR3 is TGTGCCAGCAGCTTTCAGGGTTCTGAAGCTTTCTTT. This gives the protein CASSFQGSEAFF.

The genes are TRBV12-3 or TRBV12-4 and TRBJ2-7; the D gene is possibly TRBD1 (5 bases). Deletions cut 6 bases from V and 2 bases from J, with 11 bases between. This CDR3 contains 13 residues. The CDR3 bases are TGTGCCAGCAGGCAAGACAGCACCTACGAGCAGTACTTC. Its translation is CASRQDSTYEQYF.

This clone was observed a handful of times. This rearrangement joins TRBV5-1 to TRBJ1-2; the D gene is possibly TRBD1 (6 bases). Trimming took 2 bases from V and 7 from J, leaving 12 bases between them. Per the germline V gene, CDR1 is SGHRS and CDR2 is YFSETQ. The CDR3 runs 13 residues. CDR3 bases: TGCGCCAGCAGCTTACAGGGAGAGGGTGGCTACACCTTC. Translated, it gives CASSLQGEGGYTF.

This chain links TRBV5-6 with TRBJ2-7, with a weak D call TRBD1 (6 bases). The CDR3 covers 14 residues. The germline CDR1 and CDR2 sequences are SGHDT and YYEEEE. V lost 3 bases and J lost 3, with 13 bases in between. The CDR3 region is CASSSTDSYYEQYF. CDR3 coding DNA: TGTGCCAGCAGCTCTACGGACAGCTACTACGAGCAGTACTTC.